One sample yielded the 18 T cell receptor beta chains listed below, sequenced in a study of blood T cells in healthy people across ages. A second PCR, run for roughly 7 to 12 cycles, used a sample-barcoded 5' primer plus a J-beta primer mix. TCRdb recomputed calls from the 5' RACE reads with MiXCR, one row per CDR3 protein. The sample shows 270,000 or so distinct CDR3 sequences, around 27% of them seen only once. The sequenced material came from blood. Receptor source: a woman in her 70s in good health.

The chain combines TRBV7-2 with TRBJ1-3; 7 positions match TRBD1. J lost 3 bases, V lost 5 bases, and 4 bases had no gene match. CDR1 and CDR2 (germline): SGHTA, FQGNSA. The CDR3 loop spans 14 amino acids. As DNA, the CDR3 is TGTGCCAGCAGCCGGGGGACAGATGGAAACACCATATATTTT. Protein product: CASSRGTDGNTIYF. The whole variable domain, filled in from reference TRBV7-2 and TRBJ1-3, reads GAGVSQSPSNKVTEKGKDVELRCDPISGHTALYWYRQSLGQGLEFLIYFQGNSAPDKSGLPSDRFSAERTGGSVSTLTIQRTQQEDSAVYLCASSRGTDGNTIYFGEGSWLTVV.

At least ten counts were recorded for this clonotype. The V call is TRBV5-1, the J call TRBJ2-5; 10 nucleotides line up with TRBD1. The CDR3 has 16 residues. With 0 bases clipped from V and 5 bases from J, the junction kept 7 bases outside the gene matches. CDR1 is SGHRS and CDR2 is YFSETQ in the germline V gene. The CDR3 DNA reads TGCGCCAGCAGCTTGGTCGGGACAGGGGATGGGGAGACCCAGTACTTC. As protein: CASSLVGTGDGETQYF. Based on the CDR3 plus reference TRBV5-1 and TRBJ2-5, the full variable domain is KAGVTQTPRYLIKTRGQQVTLSCSPISGHRSVSWYQQTPGQGLQFLFEYFSETQRNKGNFPGRFSGRQFSNSRSEMNVSTLELGDSALYLCASSLVGTGDGETQYFGPGTRLLVL.

The rearrangement uses TRBV29-1 and TRBJ2-7; possible D gene TRBD1, 6 bases. V shed 1 base and J shed 2 bases, with 9 bases lying between them. Germline-derived CDR1 and CDR2 are SQVTM and ANQGSEA. The CDR3 runs 13 residues. The DNA of the CDR3 is TGCAGCGTTGAAGGACAGGATCCCTACGAGCAGTACTTC. Protein: CSVEGQDPYEQYF.

This clonotype was observed a handful of times. The V and J genes are TRBV28 and TRBJ1-2, with no clear D. V lost 6 bases and J 0 bases, leaving 5 bases between the germline ends. Germline V gene sequence: CDR1 MDHEN, CDR2 SYDVKM. The CDR3 runs 12 residues. The CDR3 reads CASSYPNYGYTF. CDR3 coding DNA: TGTGCCAGCAGCTACCCTAACTATGGCTACACCTTC.

V is TRBV12-3 or TRBV12-4 and J is TRBJ1-5; maybe TRBD1 (5 bases). V lost 7 bases and J 3 bases, leaving 19 bases between the germline ends. The CDR3 length is 16 residues. CDR3: CASISRRGDNNQPQHF. The CDR3 nucleotides are TGTGCCAGCATTTCCCGACGGGGGGATAACAATCAGCCCCAGCATTTT.

The rearrangement uses TRBV5-5 and TRBJ2-4; D call uncertain. Germline CDR1 SGHKS, CDR2 YYEKEE (reference sequence). This CDR3 comprises 14 residues. Deletions cut 6 bases from V and 4 bases from J, with 14 bases between. CDR3 DNA: TGTGCCAGCACCCAGGTGGCTGGGAAAAACATTCAGTACTTC. It encodes CASTQVAGKNIQYF.

This clonotype was counted a few times. The chain employs TRBV2 and TRBJ2-5; weak D call: TRBD1 (6 bases). The DNA end is more similar to TRBJ2-1, so the J call may be wrong. The germline gives CDR1 SNHLY, CDR2 FYNNEI. CDR3 size: 15 residues. DNA of the CDR3: TGTGCCAGCCGTTCGGAGGCAGGGGTTAACAATGAGCAGTTCTTC. Protein sequence: CASRSEAGVNNEQFF.

V and J are TRBV18 and TRBJ2-7; 7 bases map to TRBD1. CDR3 length: 14 residues. J lost 2 bases, V lost 3 bases, and 4 bases had no gene match. Per germline, CDR1 KGHSH and CDR2 LQKENI. CDR3 DNA sequence: TGTGCCAGCTCACCTTCGGGACAGACCTACGAGCAGTACTTC. This sequence encodes CASSPSGQTYEQYF.

The V and J genes are TRBV5-4 and TRBJ2-5; 12 bases fit TRBD1. The DNA end is a closer match to TRBJ2-7, so the J assignment may be wrong. Germline assignment: CDR1 SGHNT and CDR2 YYREEE (reference sequence). The CDR3 is made up of 14 amino acids. DNA of the CDR3: TGTGCCAGCAGCTGGGACAGGGGGCGCTCCGAGCAGTACTTC. It is translated as CASSWDRGRSEQYF.

The V gene is TRBV6-5, the J gene TRBJ2-1; 9 positions match TRBD1. CDR1 MNHEY and CDR2 SVGAGI come from the germline V gene. V dropped 6 bases and J dropped 3; count of bases not matched to a gene: 3. The CDR3 spans 14 residues. The CDR3 reads CASRLDRGYNEQFF. The CDR3 bases are TGTGCCAGCAGACTGGACAGGGGCTACAATGAGCAGTTCTTC.

In this sample, this clonotype turned up a few times. The V and J genes are TRBV6-5 and TRBJ1-2; 9 bases are shared with TRBD1. V gave up 7 bases and J gave up 8 bases; unmatched junction bases: 14. Germline CDR1 reads MNHEY; CDR2 reads SVGAGI. CDR3 length: 15 residues. The CDR3 sequence is CASTPQGQGRRGYTF. CDR3 DNA sequence: TGTGCCAGCACCCCACAGGGACAGGGACGGCGAGGCTACACCTTC.

The chain couples TRBV6-2 or TRBV6-3 to TRBJ2-7; TRBD1 or TRBD2 may be the D gene (6 bases each). Germline V gene sequence: CDR1 MNHEY, CDR2 SVGEGT. This CDR3 region has 16 residues. V was cut by 8 bases and J by 3 bases, with 23 bases left in between. CDR3 in DNA: TGTGCCAGCGAGACCCCGGGGGCGCAGGGCTTCTACGAGCAGTACTTC. This translates into CASETPGAQGFYEQYF.

This clonotype was seen a few times. The V call is TRBV20-1, the J call TRBJ2-1; 9 positions agree with TRBD2. The CDR3 runs to 17 residues. The germline V gene has CDR1 DFQATT and CDR2 SNEGSKA (reference sequence). V shed 3 bases, J shed 5 bases, and the junction held 14 bases outside the gene matches. CDR3 amino acids: CSASSVSGRPNNNEQFF. The CDR3 region has the DNA TGCAGTGCTAGTAGCGTTAGCGGGAGACCCAATAACAATGAGCAGTTCTTC.

The V call is TRBV7-9, the J call TRBJ1-4; 8 nucleotides match TRBD1. There are 16 residues in the CDR3. J was trimmed by 8 bases and V by 5 bases; bases with no gene match: 13. Germline CDR1 reads SEHNR; CDR2 reads FQNEAQ (reference sequence). The CDR3 is CASSPESRGRLEKLFF. Here the CDR3 DNA reads TGTGCCAGCAGCCCCGAATCCAGGGGGCGCTTAGAAAAACTGTTTTTT.

The chain joins TRBV12-3 or TRBV12-4 to TRBJ1-2; perhaps TRBD1 as D (5 bases). There are 14 residues in the CDR3. Trimming removed 2 bases from V and 3 bases from J, with 10 bases in between. CDR3 loop: CASSLRGSYYGYTF. CDR3 nucleotide sequence: TGTGCCAGCAGTTTAAGGGGCAGCTACTATGGCTACACCTTC.

The J gene is TRBJ2-2, the V gene TRBV20-1, with 9 bases fitting TRBD2. V trimming: 1 base; J trimming: 3 bases; junction bases outside the gene matches: 3. The CDR3 runs 15 residues. The V gene's germline CDR1 is DFQATT and CDR2 SNEGSKA (reference sequence). The DNA for the CDR3 is TGCAGTGCTAGAGTAGCGGGAGCTGACACCGGGGAGCTGTTTTTT. This encodes CSARVAGADTGELFF.

Worth noting for this clonotype: A much larger clone lies a single base off, so this may be a read error. The CDR3, as DNA: TGCGGTGCTAAGGGGCCCTACAATGAGCAGTTCTTC. This encodes CGAKGPYNEQFF. The V call is TRBV20-1, the J call TRBJ2-5; D perhaps matches TRBD1 (5 bases). The better agreement between TRBJ2-1 and the DNA end casts doubt on the J call. CDR3 length equals 12 residues. The germline CDR1 and CDR2 sequences are DFQATT and SNEGSKA (reference sequence).

The rearrangement joins TRBV4-2 to TRBJ2-1, with D maybe TRBD1 (5 bases). Germline assignment: CDR1 LGHNA and CDR2 YNFKEQ. V lost 2 bases to trimming and J lost 8 bases, with 10 bases between them. This CDR3 region has 13 residues. CDR3 nucleotide sequence: TGTGCCAGCAGCCAAACAGGCCGTGATGAGCAGTTCTTC. The encoded protein is CASSQTGRDEQFF.